This TCR beta chain stems from a study of T-cell memory formation after mild COVID-19. Study-wide findings and caveats: Clones shrinking between day 15 and 85 showed a balanced CD4/CD8 split, and those that grew later tilted toward CD4+. CD4+ contracting clones were mainly CM and EM; CD8+ ones, EMRA. Pre-infection memory carried some responding clones, suggesting that cross-reactive memory joined.

Germline V gives CDR1 SGHRS, CDR2 YFSETQ. The germline V and J ends were trimmed by 0 bases and 3 bases, with 10 bases remaining between them. The CDR3 extends over 14 amino acids. In this sample, this clonotype turned up many times. Its antigen is as yet unknown. TCRdb called the 5' RACE reads again in MiXCR, with one record for every CDR3 protein. The data show 450,000 to 700,000 distinct CDR3 sequences, 18% seen once. The sequence was collected from an adult woman who had mild COVID-19 (a few samples of this study predate the infection). Cell type and time point are not known. The V and J genes are TRBV5-1 and TRBJ2-7; D possibly corresponds to TRBD1 (5 bases). The specimen was PBMCs or a T cell subset sorted from them (not recorded which). This CDR3 reads CASSLGTGFYEQYF. For the CDR3, the DNA is TGCGCCAGCAGCTTGGGTACAGGATTCTACGAGCAGTACTTC.